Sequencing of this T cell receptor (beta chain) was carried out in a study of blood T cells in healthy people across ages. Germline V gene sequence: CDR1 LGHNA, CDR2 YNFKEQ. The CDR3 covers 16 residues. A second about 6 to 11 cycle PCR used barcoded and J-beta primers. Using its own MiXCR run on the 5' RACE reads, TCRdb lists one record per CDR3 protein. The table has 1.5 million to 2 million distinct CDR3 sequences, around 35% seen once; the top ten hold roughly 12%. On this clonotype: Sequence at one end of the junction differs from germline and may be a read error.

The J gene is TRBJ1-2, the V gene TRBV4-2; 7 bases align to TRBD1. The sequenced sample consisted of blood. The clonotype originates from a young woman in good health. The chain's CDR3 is CTSSQDSGRGDYGYTF. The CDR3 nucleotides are TGTACCAGCAGCCAAGATTCGGGCAGGGGGGACTATGGCTACACCTTC.